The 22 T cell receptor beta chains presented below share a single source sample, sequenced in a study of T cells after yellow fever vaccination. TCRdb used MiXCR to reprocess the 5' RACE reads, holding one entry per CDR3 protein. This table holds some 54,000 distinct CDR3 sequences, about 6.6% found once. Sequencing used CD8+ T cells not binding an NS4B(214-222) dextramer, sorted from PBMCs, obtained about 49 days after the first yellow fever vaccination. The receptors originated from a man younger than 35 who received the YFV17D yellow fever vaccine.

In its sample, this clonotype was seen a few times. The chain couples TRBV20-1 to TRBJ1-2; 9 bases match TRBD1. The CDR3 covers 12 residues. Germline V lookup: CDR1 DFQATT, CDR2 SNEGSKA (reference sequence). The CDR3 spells CRPDRGAFGYTF. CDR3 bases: TGCAGGCCGGACAGGGGCGCTTTTGGCTACACCTTC.

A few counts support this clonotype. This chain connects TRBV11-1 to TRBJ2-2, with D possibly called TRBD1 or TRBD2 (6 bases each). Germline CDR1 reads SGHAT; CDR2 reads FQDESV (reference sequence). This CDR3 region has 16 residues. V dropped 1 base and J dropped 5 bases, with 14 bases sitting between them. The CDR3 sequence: CASSLDGGEETGELFF. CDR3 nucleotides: TGTGCCAGCAGCTTAGACGGGGGCGAAGAGACCGGGGAGCTGTTTTTT.

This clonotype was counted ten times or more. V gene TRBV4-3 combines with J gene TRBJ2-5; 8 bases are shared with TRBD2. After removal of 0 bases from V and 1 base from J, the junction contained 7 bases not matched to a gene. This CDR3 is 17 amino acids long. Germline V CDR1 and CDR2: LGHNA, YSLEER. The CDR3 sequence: CASSQEPSAGAQETQYF. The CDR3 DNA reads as TGCGCCAGCAGCCAAGAACCTTCAGCGGGGGCCCAAGAGACCCAGTACTTC.

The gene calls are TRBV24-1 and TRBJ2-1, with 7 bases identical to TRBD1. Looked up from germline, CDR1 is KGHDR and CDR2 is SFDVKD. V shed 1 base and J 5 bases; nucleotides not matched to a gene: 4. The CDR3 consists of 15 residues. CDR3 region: CATSDFNRGDNEQFF. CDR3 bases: TGTGCCACCAGTGATTTTAACAGGGGCGACAATGAGCAGTTCTTC.

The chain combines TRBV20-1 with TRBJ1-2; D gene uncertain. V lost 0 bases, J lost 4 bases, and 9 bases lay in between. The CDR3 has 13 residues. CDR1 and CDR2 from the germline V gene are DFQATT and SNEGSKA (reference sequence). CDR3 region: CSAREQATYGYTF. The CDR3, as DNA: TGCAGTGCTAGAGAGCAGGCCACCTATGGCTACACCTTC.

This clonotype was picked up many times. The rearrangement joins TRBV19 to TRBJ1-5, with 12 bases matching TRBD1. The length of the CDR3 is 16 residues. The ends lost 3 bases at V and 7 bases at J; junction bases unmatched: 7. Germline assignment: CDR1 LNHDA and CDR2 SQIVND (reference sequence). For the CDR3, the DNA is TGTGCCAGTAGTATGGGGACAGGGGGCCCAGGGCAGCCCCAGCATTTT. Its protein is CASSMGTGGPGQPQHF. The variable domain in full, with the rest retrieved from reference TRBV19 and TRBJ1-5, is DGGITQSPKYLFRKEGQNVTLSCEQNLNHDAMYWYRQDPGQGLRLIYYSQIVNDFQKGDIAEGYSVSREKKESFPLTVTSAQKNPTAFYLCASSMGTGGPGQPQHFGDGTRLSIL.

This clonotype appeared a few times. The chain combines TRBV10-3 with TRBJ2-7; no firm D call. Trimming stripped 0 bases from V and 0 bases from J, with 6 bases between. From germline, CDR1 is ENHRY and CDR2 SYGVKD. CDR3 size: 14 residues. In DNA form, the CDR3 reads TGTGCCATCAGTGAGTCATCCGCCTCCTACGAGCAGTACGTC. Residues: CAISESSASYEQYV.

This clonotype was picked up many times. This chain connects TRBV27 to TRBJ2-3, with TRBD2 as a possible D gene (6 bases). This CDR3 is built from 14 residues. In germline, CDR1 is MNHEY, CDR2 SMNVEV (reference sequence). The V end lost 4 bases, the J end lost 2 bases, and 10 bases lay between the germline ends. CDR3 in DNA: TGTGCCAGCAGTTGGGGACTCAACACAGATACGCAGTATTTT. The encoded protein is CASSWGLNTDTQYF.

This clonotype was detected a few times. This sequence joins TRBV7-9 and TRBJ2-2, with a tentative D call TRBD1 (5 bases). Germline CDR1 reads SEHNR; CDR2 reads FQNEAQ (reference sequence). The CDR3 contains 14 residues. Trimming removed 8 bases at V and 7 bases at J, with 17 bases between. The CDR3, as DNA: TGTGCCAGCGGTTTAGGGGTCGAGGACGGGGAGCTGTTTTTT. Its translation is CASGLGVEDGELFF.

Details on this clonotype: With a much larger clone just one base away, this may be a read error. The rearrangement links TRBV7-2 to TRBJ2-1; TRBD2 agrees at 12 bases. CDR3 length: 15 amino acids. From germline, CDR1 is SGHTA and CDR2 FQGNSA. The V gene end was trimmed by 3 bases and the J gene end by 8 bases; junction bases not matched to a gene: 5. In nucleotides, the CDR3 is TGTGCCAGCAGCTTTGGTCTAGCGGGGGGGGATGAGCAGTTCTTC. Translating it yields CASSFGLAGGDEQFF.

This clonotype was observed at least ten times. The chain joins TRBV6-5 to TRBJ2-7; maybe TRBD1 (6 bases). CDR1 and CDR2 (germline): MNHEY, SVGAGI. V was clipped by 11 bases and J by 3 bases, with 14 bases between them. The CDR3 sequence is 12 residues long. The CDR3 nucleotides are TGTGCCTCAGGGGTGGGAGACTACGAGCAGTACTTC. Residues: CASGVGDYEQYF.

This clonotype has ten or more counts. CDR3: CASSLGGRGHDTQYF. CDR3 nucleotides: TGTGCCAGCAGCTTAGGGGGCAGGGGCCACGATACGCAGTATTTT. The chain uses TRBV11-1 and TRBJ2-3, with D possibly TRBD1 on 6 matching bases. This CDR3 is built from 15 residues. The ends were cut back, 1 base at V and 6 bases at J, with 14 bases in the middle. Per the germline V gene, CDR1 is SGHAT and CDR2 is FQDESV (reference sequence).

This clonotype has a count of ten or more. The CDR3: CASSQSVGSTGELFF. The CDR3 DNA follows: TGCGCCAGCAGCCAAAGCGTCGGGAGCACCGGGGAGCTGTTTTTT. The V gene is TRBV4-1, the J gene TRBJ2-2, with D possibly matching TRBD2 (6 bases). The CDR3 sequence is 15 residues long. V lost 2 bases, J lost 4 bases, and 11 bases lay in between. Germline V gene sequence: CDR1 MGHRA, CDR2 YSYEKL.

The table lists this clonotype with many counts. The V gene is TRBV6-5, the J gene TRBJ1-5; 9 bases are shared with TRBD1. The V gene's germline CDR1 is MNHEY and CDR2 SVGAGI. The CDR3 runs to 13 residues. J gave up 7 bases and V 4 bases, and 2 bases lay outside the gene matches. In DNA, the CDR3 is TGTGCCAGCAGTTCCGGGACAGGGCAGCCCCAGCATTTT. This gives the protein CASSSGTGQPQHF.

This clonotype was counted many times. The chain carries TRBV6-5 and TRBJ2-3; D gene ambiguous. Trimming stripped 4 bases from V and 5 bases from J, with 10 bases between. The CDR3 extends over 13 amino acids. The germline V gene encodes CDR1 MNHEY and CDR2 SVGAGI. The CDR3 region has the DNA TGTGCCAGCAGTTTAGCCAATCTAGATACGCAGTATTTT. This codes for CASSLANLDTQYF.

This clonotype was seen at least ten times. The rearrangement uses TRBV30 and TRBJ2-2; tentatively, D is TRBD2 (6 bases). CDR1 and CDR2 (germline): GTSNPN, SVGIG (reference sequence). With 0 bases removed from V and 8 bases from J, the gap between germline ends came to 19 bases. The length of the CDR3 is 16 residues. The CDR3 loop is CAWSVAGGAVVGELFF. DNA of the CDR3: TGTGCCTGGAGTGTAGCGGGCGGCGCAGTTGTTGGGGAGCTGTTTTTT. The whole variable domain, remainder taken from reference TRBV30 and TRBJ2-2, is SQTIHQWPATLVQPVGSPLSLECTVEGTSNPNLYWYRQAAGRGLQLLFYSVGIGQISSEVPQNLSASRPQDRQFILSSKKLLLSDSGFYLCAWSVAGGAVVGELFFGEGSRLTVL.

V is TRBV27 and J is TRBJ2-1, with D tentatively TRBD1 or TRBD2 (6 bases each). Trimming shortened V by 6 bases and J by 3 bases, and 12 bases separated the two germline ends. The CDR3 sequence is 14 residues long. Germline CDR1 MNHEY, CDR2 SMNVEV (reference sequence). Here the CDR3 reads CASRQRGVYNEQFF. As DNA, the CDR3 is TGTGCCAGCAGGCAGAGGGGGGTCTACAATGAGCAGTTCTTC.

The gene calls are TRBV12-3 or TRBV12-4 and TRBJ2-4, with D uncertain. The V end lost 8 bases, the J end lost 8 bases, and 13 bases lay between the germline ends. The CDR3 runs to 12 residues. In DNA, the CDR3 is TGTGCCAGCGGTCGTGGGTGTGACATTCAGTACTTC. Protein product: CASGRGCDIQYF.

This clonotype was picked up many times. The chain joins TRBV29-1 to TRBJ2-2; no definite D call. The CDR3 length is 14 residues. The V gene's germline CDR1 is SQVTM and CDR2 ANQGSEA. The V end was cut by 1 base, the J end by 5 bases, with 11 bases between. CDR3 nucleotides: TGCAGCGTTGAAGTCCCCTCTGGAACCGGGGAGCTGTTTTTT. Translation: CSVEVPSGTGELFF.

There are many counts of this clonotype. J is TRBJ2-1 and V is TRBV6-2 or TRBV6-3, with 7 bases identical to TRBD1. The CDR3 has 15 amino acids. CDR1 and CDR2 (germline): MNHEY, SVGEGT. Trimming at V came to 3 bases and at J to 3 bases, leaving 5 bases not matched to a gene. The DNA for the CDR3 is TGTGCCAGCAGTTATTCCGACAGGGTCTACAATGAGCAGTTCTTC. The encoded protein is CASSYSDRVYNEQFF.

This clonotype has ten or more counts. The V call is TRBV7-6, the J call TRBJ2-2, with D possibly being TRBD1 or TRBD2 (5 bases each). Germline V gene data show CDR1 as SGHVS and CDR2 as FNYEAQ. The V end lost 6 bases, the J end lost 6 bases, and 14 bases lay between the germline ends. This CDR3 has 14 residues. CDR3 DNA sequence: TGTGCCAGCAGTGGTCGTGTGGGACCCGGGGAGCTGTTTTTT. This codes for CASSGRVGPGELFF.

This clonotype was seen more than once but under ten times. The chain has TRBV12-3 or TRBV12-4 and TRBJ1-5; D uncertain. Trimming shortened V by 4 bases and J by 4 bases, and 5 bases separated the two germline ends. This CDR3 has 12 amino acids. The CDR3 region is CASSSMNQPQHF. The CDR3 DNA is TGTGCCAGCAGTTCAATGAATCAGCCCCAGCATTTT.